Listed below are T cell receptor beta chains from one sample, sequenced in a study of blood T cell repertoires in COVID-19. Assay: immunoSEQ multiplex PCR; the TCRdb copy retains only in-frame clones and omits some. This table has 100,000 to 120,000 clones, about 85% appearing once. The sample taken for sequencing was peripheral blood. These receptors were taken from a woman aged 70-85 years with acute or convalescent COVID-19. CDR3s include the opening cysteine and the closing phenylalanine or tryptophan. The order of the fields is CDR3 DNA, CDR3 protein, D gene, clone size, J gene, V gene. The D gene is left open where the match is weak. Some rows mark clone size as missing; the rest say once, few, many or name a class of expanded clone.

CDR3nt: TGCGCCAGCAGCCAAGGTTACAAAGCAGGAAAACTGTTTTTT
CDR3aa: CASSQGYKAGKLFF
d_gene: NA
abundance: NA
j_gene: TRBJ1-4
v_gene: TRBV4-3

CDR3nt: TGTGCCAGCAGCTTAGAGGTCAGGGGGCATTCACCTCTCCACTTT
CDR3aa: CASSLEVRGHSPLHF
d_gene: TRBD1
abundance: NA
j_gene: TRBJ1-6
v_gene: TRBV7-8

CDR3nt: TGCGCCAGCAGCACGCTCGGAGGGTCCGGAAACACCATATATTTT
CDR3aa: CASSTLGGSGNTIYF
d_gene: NA
abundance: NA
j_gene: TRBJ1-3
v_gene: TRBV5-1

CDR3nt: TGTGCCATCAGTGAGATTCCAGGACAGGGAAGTTATGGCTACACCTTC
CDR3aa: CAISEIPGQGSYGYTF
d_gene: TRBD1
abundance: NA
j_gene: TRBJ1-2
v_gene: TRBV10-3

CDR3nt: TGTGCCAGCAGCAAACTAGCAAACACCGGGGAGCTGTTTTTT
CDR3aa: CASSKLANTGELFF
d_gene: NA
abundance: once
j_gene: TRBJ2-2
v_gene: TRBV7-3

CDR3nt: TGCGCCAGCAGCGTGGGTCGCGGACAGGGAAGCACAGATACGCAGTATTTT
CDR3aa: CASSVGRGQGSTDTQYF
d_gene: TRBD1
abundance: NA
j_gene: TRBJ2-3
v_gene: TRBV5-1

CDR3nt: TGCGCCAGCAGCGTGGAGCCACTACAAGAGACCCAGTACTTC
CDR3aa: CASSVEPLQETQYF
d_gene: NA
abundance: few
j_gene: TRBJ2-5
v_gene: TRBV5-1

CDR3nt: TGTGCCAGCAGTTACTCCCCGCGAACAACTAATGAAAAACTGTTTTTT
CDR3aa: CASSYSPRTTNEKLFF
d_gene: NA
abundance: NA
j_gene: TRBJ1-4
v_gene: TRBV6-5

CDR3nt: TGTGCCAGTAGTATAGTTTGGACAGGGGTGTCTGGGGCCAACGTCCTGACTTTC
CDR3aa: CASSIVWTGVSGANVLTF
d_gene: TRBD1
abundance: NA
j_gene: TRBJ2-6
v_gene: TRBV19

CDR3nt: TGTGCCAGCAGCGACCGAACAGGGGGCGGTGAAAAACTGTTTTTT
CDR3aa: CASSDRTGGGEKLFF
d_gene: TRBD1
abundance: few
j_gene: TRBJ1-4
v_gene: TRBV9

CDR3nt: TGTGCCACCAGCAGAGCGGGTTTGGGACTAGCGGGGCGATCTAGCACAGATACGCAGTATTTT
CDR3aa: CATSRAGLGLAGRSSTDTQYF
d_gene: TRBD2
abundance: NA
j_gene: TRBJ2-3
v_gene: TRBV15

CDR3nt: TGTGCCAGCAGCTTAGCTCAGACAGGGCCCAAAGAGACCCAGTACTTC
CDR3aa: CASSLAQTGPKETQYF
d_gene: TRBD1
abundance: NA
j_gene: TRBJ2-5
v_gene: TRBV7-2

CDR3nt: TGTGCCAGCAGCCTCTCAAAGGGAGAGGGAGAGACCCAGTACTTC
CDR3aa: CASSLSKGEGETQYF
d_gene: NA
abundance: once
j_gene: TRBJ2-5
v_gene: TRBV7-9

CDR3nt: TGTGCCAGCAGTTACCGGGAGGCTACAGATACGCAGTATTTT
CDR3aa: CASSYREATDTQYF
d_gene: TRBD2
abundance: few
j_gene: TRBJ2-3
v_gene: TRBV6-5

CDR3nt: TGTGCCAGTAGCCCGGGACACCTGTCCTACAATGAGCAGTTCTTC
CDR3aa: CASSPGHLSYNEQFF
d_gene: NA
abundance: NA
j_gene: TRBJ2-1
v_gene: TRBV19

CDR3nt: TGTGCCAGCTCCCCCACAGGGGGCGAAGACTACGAGCAGTACTTC
CDR3aa: CASSPTGGEDYEQYF
d_gene: TRBD1
abundance: NA
j_gene: TRBJ2-7
v_gene: TRBV18

CDR3nt: TGTGCCAGTTCACCGGGGACAGAGAGCAATCAGCCCCAGCATTTT
CDR3aa: CASSPGTESNQPQHF
d_gene: TRBD1
abundance: few
j_gene: TRBJ1-5
v_gene: TRBV19

CDR3nt: TGTGCCAGCGAGCGGGGGGGCAACACCGGGGAGCTGTTTTTT
CDR3aa: CASERGGNTGELFF
d_gene: TRBD2
abundance: NA
j_gene: TRBJ2-2
v_gene: TRBV6-5

CDR3nt: TGTGCCAGCAGTTACCGGGATCATAATTCACCCCTCCACTTT
CDR3aa: CASSYRDHNSPLHF
d_gene: NA
abundance: few
j_gene: TRBJ1-6
v_gene: TRBV6-2/TRBV6-3

CDR3nt: TGTGCCAGCAGCGCGGGGACAGGCTATGGCTACACCTTC
CDR3aa: CASSAGTGYGYTF
d_gene: TRBD1
abundance: NA
j_gene: TRBJ1-2
v_gene: TRBV9

CDR3nt: TGTGCCAGCAGCCCTAGACCAGGGGGCCCAATGAAAACGGGCTATGGCTACACCTTC
CDR3aa: CASSPRPGGPMKTGYGYTF
d_gene: TRBD1
abundance: NA
j_gene: TRBJ1-2
v_gene: TRBV7-6

CDR3nt: TGTGCCAGCAGGTACATGGGCTATAACACTGAAGCTTTCTTT
CDR3aa: CASRYMGYNTEAFF
d_gene: NA
abundance: NA
j_gene: TRBJ1-1
v_gene: TRBV5-6

CDR3nt: TGTGCCAGCAGTTCGGACACCTCCTACGAGCAGTACTTC
CDR3aa: CASSSDTSYEQYF
d_gene: NA
abundance: NA
j_gene: TRBJ2-7
v_gene: TRBV27

CDR3nt: TGTGCCAGCACCCCGGTGGCGGGGGACACCGGGGAGCTGTTTTTT
CDR3aa: CASTPVAGDTGELFF
d_gene: TRBD2
abundance: NA
j_gene: TRBJ2-2
v_gene: TRBV6-5

CDR3nt: TGTGCCAGCAGCGTAGTGGGTGAGGCTGAAGCTTTCTTT
CDR3aa: CASSVVGEAEAFF
d_gene: NA
abundance: NA
j_gene: TRBJ1-1
v_gene: TRBV9

CDR3nt: TGTGCCAGCAGCGAACCGGGACAGGGAAGAAACACCATATATTTT
CDR3aa: CASSEPGQGRNTIYF
d_gene: TRBD1
abundance: NA
j_gene: TRBJ1-3
v_gene: TRBV25-1

CDR3nt: TGTGCCAGCAGCTTGGGACCGGGGGGGCCGGGCACAGATACGCAGTATTTT
CDR3aa: CASSLGPGGPGTDTQYF
d_gene: TRBD2
abundance: NA
j_gene: TRBJ2-3
v_gene: TRBV5-5

CDR3nt: TGTGCCAGCAGGAATAGGGGTACCGGGGAGCTGTTTTTT
CDR3aa: CASRNRGTGELFF
d_gene: NA
abundance: NA
j_gene: TRBJ2-2
v_gene: TRBV6-5